This TCR beta chain originates from a study of beta chain features in type 1 diabetes. At the level of the study: Examined across all samples were some 110,000,000 sorted cells.

cDNA synthesis used the whole RNA isolate, giving expressed TCRB sequences. Naive, central memory and regulatory T cell samples yielded approximately 3.3 million reads on average. The repertoire was sequenced with immunoSEQ multiplex PCR; TCRdb's copy has only in-frame clones and lacks some. The table shows hundreds of thousands of clones, with roughly 12% occurring only once. CDR1 and CDR2 from the germline V gene are MDHEN and SYDVKM. V was clipped by 2 bases and J by 0 bases; unmatched bases: 4. This CDR3 is 16 amino acids long. The receptor comes from a man aged 18-30 years in good health. Sample: naive CD4+ T cells from blood. The V gene is TRBV28, the J gene TRBJ1-5; 7 positions agree with TRBD1. The CDR3 region has the DNA TGTGCCAGCAGTTTACATACAGGGGATAGCAATCAGCCCCAGCATTTT. The encoded protein is CASSLHTGDSNQPQHF.